The T cell receptor (beta chain) described here comes from a study of blood T cell repertoires in COVID-19. V lost 5 bases and J lost 6, with 11 bases in between. The CDR3 is 12 amino acids. The germline gives CDR1 MDHEN, CDR2 SYDVKM. Sequencing was performed with immunoSEQ multiplex PCR; in TCRdb, only in-frame clones are kept and a portion is missing. The data contain about 96,000 clones, 70% to 85% of them singletons. The material sequenced was peripheral blood. The sequence came from a woman aged 60 to 75 with acute or convalescent COVID-19. This chain connects TRBV28 to TRBJ2-7, with D perhaps matching TRBD2 (5 bases). The CDR3 region has the DNA TGTGCCAGCAGTCTCCTACGGGGCGAGCAGTACTTC. Amino acids: CASSLLRGEQYF.